Sequencing of this T cell receptor (beta chain) was carried out in a study of identical twins. Whole-study results and caveats: Carriage of fewer insertions was seen in abundant cord blood beta clonotypes, whereas memory repertoires showed none.

TCRdb processed the 5' RACE reads anew with MiXCR; each CDR3 protein has one entry. The data hold a few hundred thousand distinct CDR3 sequences, with nearly 10% observed a single time. The CDR3 is 12 residues long. Germline assignment: CDR1 DFQATT and CDR2 SNEGSKA (reference sequence). The V gene lost 6 bases and the J gene lost 5 bases, with 13 bases spanning the gap. A note on this clonotype: Its matching antigen is unknown.

The data also belong to a second study, concerning yellow fever vaccine responses in identical twins.

This chain uses TRBV20-1 with TRBJ2-5, with D unresolved. The clonotype comes from a woman under 30 in good health. Specimen: PBMCs. In DNA form, the CDR3 reads TGCAGTGCCCGAGCCTTCGGGGAGACCCAGTACTTC. Its protein product is CSARAFGETQYF.